This T cell receptor beta chain came from a study of tumor and adjacent non-tumor tissue in lung cancer. TCRbeta libraries were built with three rounds of nested PCR, modified from ARM-PCR. TCRdb processed the multiplex PCR reads anew with MiXCR; each CDR3 protein has one entry. The sample lists just over 200,000 distinct CDR3 sequences, about 76% occurring once. RNA was extracted from bulk tissue without any cell sorting. Donors were chemotherapy-naive, newly diagnosed lung cancer surgical patients in China, August–late 2014. This clonotype was seen once. What was sequenced was lung tumor tissue. The sequence was obtained from a man aged 55 to 70 with non-small cell lung cancer.

The CDR3 protein is CASSDRRGPDTQYF. The CDR3 DNA follows: TGTGCCAGCAGCGATCGCAGGGGACCAGATACGCAGTATTTT. The rearrangement uses TRBV11-3 and TRBJ2-3, with D perhaps matching TRBD1 (6 bases). The CDR3 contains 14 residues. V shed 5 bases and J shed 4 bases, with 13 bases lying between them. The germline V gene encodes CDR1 SGHNT and CDR2 YENEEA.